This TCR beta chain is from a study of identifying expanded T cells in peripheral blood. Broader study findings: Approximately two-week clone count variance significantly increased as total template count grew.

In germline, CDR1 is MNHEY, CDR2 SVGAGI. The length of the CDR3 is 14 residues. The trim removed 6 bases at V and 11 bases at J, leaving 13 bases unmatched. The protocol was immunoSEQ multiplex PCR, while the TCRdb copy is restricted to in-frame clones and leaves out a portion. The table has about 110,000 clones, about 88% seen once. This clone was seen a few times. What it binds is unknown. The sequence derives from a person aged 18 to 75 in good health. Sequenced material: blood. This chain links TRBV6-5 with TRBJ1-5; TRBD1 agrees at 7 bases. CDR3 loop: CASSPGTVAGTQHF. For the CDR3, the DNA is TGTGCCAGCAGCCCCGGGACAGTCGCTGGGACCCAGCATTTT.